One and the same sample provided the 29 T cell receptor beta chains below, sequenced in a study of T cell responses to AZD1222 COVID-19 vaccine. The repertoire was sequenced with immunoSEQ multiplex PCR; TCRdb's copy has only in-frame clones and lacks some. The sample holds some 180,000 clones; 85% to 95% are singletons and the top ten take approximately 1.5%. Sequenced material: peripheral blood, taken on day 0 of AZD1222 vaccination. Source of these receptors: an adult in good health.

The chain carries TRBV11-1 and TRBJ2-5; D might be TRBD1 (5 bases). V was cut by 5 bases and J by 4 bases, with 14 bases left in between. The CDR3 is made up of 14 amino acids. The V gene's germline CDR1 is SGHAT and CDR2 FQDESV (reference sequence). For the CDR3, the DNA is TGTGCCAGCAGCACCCTTGGGGCAGCAGAGACCCAGTACTTC. It encodes CASSTLGAAETQYF.

The chain uses TRBV3-1 (or the pseudogene TRBV3-2) and TRBJ2-2, with D unclear. The CDR3 sequence is 14 residues long. Trimming stripped 6 bases from V and 4 bases from J, with 12 bases between. The germline V gene has CDR1 LGHDT and CDR2 YNNKEL (reference sequence). The CDR3 loop reads CASSPGPVTGELFF. The CDR3 DNA sequence: TGTGCCAGCAGTCCCGGCCCCGTCACCGGGGAGCTGTTTTTT.

The V and J genes are TRBV5-6 and TRBJ2-5, with 7 bases matching TRBD1. The CDR3 runs 14 residues. Germline V gives CDR1 SGHDT, CDR2 YYEEEE. Germline trimming cut 3 bases from V and 5 bases from J; bases unmatched to any gene: 7. The CDR3 reads CASSSRQGRETQYF. The CDR3 DNA reads TGTGCCAGCAGCTCCAGACAGGGTCGGGAGACCCAGTACTTC.

The chain has TRBV5-8 and TRBJ2-3; 8 nucleotides align to TRBD1. CDR1 is SGHTS, CDR2 YDEGEE, per germline. The CDR3 loop spans 13 amino acids. V gave up 4 bases and J gave up 6 bases; unmatched junction bases: 4. As DNA, the CDR3 is TGTGCCAGCAGCGTTAACAGGGGGGATACGCAGTATTTT. Residues: CASSVNRGDTQYF.

The chain employs TRBV27 and TRBJ1-2; 8 bases fit TRBD1. CDR3 length equals 14 residues. Germline CDR1 is MNHEY and CDR2 is SMNVEV (reference sequence). J gave up 2 bases and V 5 bases, and 4 bases lay outside the gene matches. CDR3 sequence (DNA): TGTGCCAGCAGTACAAGACAGGGGAACTATGGCTACACCTTC. This translates into CASSTRQGNYGYTF.

This rearrangement joins TRBV2 to TRBJ1-5; D is possibly TRBD1 (5 bases). Trimming left V 4 bases short and J 7 bases short, with 14 bases between. Germline CDR1 SNHLY, CDR2 FYNNEI. This CDR3 region has 14 residues. The CDR3 nucleotides are TGTGCCAGCAGTGTGGGGACCGGGGGGCAGCCCCAGCATTTT. This sequence encodes CASSVGTGGQPQHF.

This clone was recorded only once. The gene calls are TRBV7-2 and TRBJ1-3; D is unresolved. This CDR3 has 16 residues. Germline V gives CDR1 SGHTA, CDR2 FQGNSA. The V end lost 4 bases, the J end lost 4 bases, and 17 bases lay between the germline ends. The CDR3 DNA reads TGTGCCAGCAGCTCGGGCGGGCCTCGGGCCGGAAACACCATATATTTT. Residues: CASSSGGPRAGNTIYF.

CDR3: CASSVGSGSSYEQYF. The CDR3, as DNA: TGTGCCAGCAGCGTAGGTTCGGGGAGCTCCTACGAGCAGTACTTC. The genes are TRBV9 and TRBJ2-7; maybe TRBD2 (5 bases). Germline CDR1 is SGDLS and CDR2 is YYNGEE. The length of the CDR3 is 15 residues. V was cut by 0 bases and J by 0 bases, with 10 bases left in between.

V gene TRBV29-1 combines with J gene TRBJ2-3; 7 bases are a match to TRBD1. This CDR3 is 14 amino acids long. Trimming cost V 5 bases and J 6 bases; bases outside gene matches: 11. Germline V gives CDR1 SQVTM, CDR2 ANQGSEA. CDR3 sequence (DNA): TGCAGCGTTCGGAGACAGGGTGGGTCGGATACGCAGTATTTT. Translating it yields CSVRRQGGSDTQYF.

The rearrangement links TRBV29-1 to TRBJ2-5; D is perhaps TRBD1 or TRBD2 (6 bases each). V gave up 2 bases and J gave up 5 bases, with 9 bases separating them. The CDR3 is made up of 12 amino acids. From germline, CDR1 is SQVTM and CDR2 ANQGSEA. CDR3 nucleotides: TGCAGCGTTGAAAGGGGGGCGGAGACCCAGTACTTC. Its translation is CSVERGAETQYF.

V usage is TRBV19 and J usage is TRBJ1-2; no definite D call. Germline V gene data show CDR1 as LNHDA and CDR2 as SQIVND (reference sequence). The CDR3 runs 19 residues. The V and J ends lost 2 bases and 4 bases respectively, with 26 bases between them. The CDR3 loop is CASSIRATTRAMHGYGYTF. DNA of the CDR3: TGTGCCAGTAGTATAAGGGCAACCACCAGAGCCATGCATGGCTATGGCTACACCTTC.

This sequence joins TRBV6-5 and TRBJ2-3; 10 bases line up with TRBD1. This CDR3 has 15 amino acids. Germline trimming cut 6 bases from V and 4 bases from J; bases unmatched to any gene: 7. The germline V gene has CDR1 MNHEY and CDR2 SVGAGI. CDR3: CASSRQGAFADTQYF. DNA for the CDR3: TGTGCCAGCAGCCGACAGGGGGCTTTTGCAGATACGCAGTATTTT.

V is TRBV7-9 and J is TRBJ1-4; unclear D gene. Trimming cost V 6 bases and J 0 bases, with 11 bases left between them. This CDR3 has 15 amino acids. Germline CDR1 and CDR2: SEHNR and FQNEAQ (reference sequence). The CDR3 bases are TGTGCCAGCAGTCTGGCAGTTGCAACTAATGAAAAACTGTTTTTT. Translated: CASSLAVATNEKLFF.

The chain recombines TRBV7-9 with TRBJ1-6, with D tentatively TRBD1 (5 bases). CDR1 SEHNR and CDR2 FQNEAQ come from the germline V gene (reference sequence). The V end was cut by 4 bases, the J end by 0 bases, with 10 bases between. CDR3 length equals 16 residues. The chain's CDR3 is CASSSPTASYNSPLHF. For the CDR3, the DNA is TGTGCCAGCAGCTCCCCGACAGCCTCCTATAATTCACCCCTCCACTTT. Full variable domain (outside the CDR3, taken from reference TRBV7-9 and TRBJ1-6): DTGVSQNPRHKITKRGQNVTFRCDPISEHNRLYWYRQTLGQGPEFLTYFQNEAQLEKSRLLSDRFSAERPKGSFSTLEIQRTEQGDSAMYLCASSSPTASYNSPLHFGNGTRLTVT.

The V call is TRBV18, the J call TRBJ1-5, with D possibly being TRBD1 (6 bases). V lost 6 bases to trimming and J lost 11 bases, with 14 bases between them. The CDR3 extends over 12 amino acids. CDR1 is KGHSH and CDR2 is LQKENI in the germline V gene. DNA of the CDR3: TGTGCCAGCTCGGACTCCGGGACAACCCAGCATTTT. It codes for CASSDSGTTQHF.

The DNA for the CDR3 is TGTGCCAGCAGCCCACCCCCAGTTAATTCACCCCTCCACTTT. Translated: CASSPPPVNSPLHF. The gene calls are TRBV7-9 and TRBJ1-6, with D hard to call. V lost 5 bases and J 6 bases, leaving 11 bases between the germline ends. The CDR3 totals 14 residues. CDR1 SEHNR and CDR2 FQNEAQ come from the germline V gene (reference sequence).

This chain joins TRBV20-1 and TRBJ2-7, with D uncertain. Germline V CDR1 and CDR2: DFQATT, SNEGSKA (reference sequence). The CDR3 sequence is 13 residues long. Trimming cost V 3 bases and J 2 bases, with 11 bases left between them. Written as DNA, the CDR3 is TGCAGTGCTAGTCGGTCCCTAGCCTACGAGCAGTACTTC. The encoded protein is CSASRSLAYEQYF.

The V call is TRBV6-5, the J call TRBJ2-6; D may be TRBD1 (5 bases). This CDR3 contains 15 residues. Germline-derived CDR1 and CDR2 are MNHEY and SVGAGI. Trimming removed 8 bases at V and 0 bases at J, with 11 bases between. The CDR3 nucleotides read TGTGCCAGCGTAGGCAGGGACTCTGGGGCCAACGTCCTGACTTTC. Translating it yields CASVGRDSGANVLTF.

The chain employs TRBV7-6 and TRBJ1-1; D possibly corresponds to TRBD1 (6 bases). Trimming shortened V by 5 bases and J by 0 bases, and 13 bases separated the two germline ends. CDR3 length equals 15 residues. CDR1 is SGHVS, CDR2 FNYEAQ, per germline. CDR3 DNA: TGTGCCAGCAGCATGCTTGGACAGTTGAACACTGAAGCTTTCTTT. It translates to CASSMLGQLNTEAFF.

The rearrangement uses TRBV3-1 (or the pseudogene TRBV3-2) and TRBJ1-5; maybe TRBD1 (5 bases). Germline V gives CDR1 LGHDT, CDR2 YNNKEL (reference sequence). The CDR3 covers 19 residues. V shed 4 bases and J shed 0 bases, with 22 bases lying between them. CDR3 bases: TGTGCCAGCAGCCGGGGATTGGCAGGCGGGGCGTATAGCAATCAGCCCCAGCATTTT. Its translation: CASSRGLAGGAYSNQPQHF.

The chain carries TRBV6-1 and TRBJ1-1, with 8 positions matching TRBD1. Germline assignment: CDR1 MNHNS and CDR2 SASEGT. V lost 6 bases, J lost 1 base, and 7 bases stayed unmatched. The length of the CDR3 is 15 residues. The CDR3: CASSLEGQGNTEAFF. CDR3 bases: TGTGCCAGCAGCTTAGAAGGACAGGGGAACACTGAAGCTTTCTTT.

The chain recombines TRBV19 with TRBJ1-5, with a tentative D call TRBD1 (6 bases). Between the trimmed V and J ends, which lost 6 bases and 6 bases, there was a span of 15 bases. This CDR3 spans 14 amino acids. Germline V lookup: CDR1 LNHDA, CDR2 SQIVND (reference sequence). This chain's CDR3 is CASSPYRAGQPQHF. The CDR3 DNA follows: TGTGCCAGTAGCCCATACAGGGCGGGTCAGCCCCAGCATTTT.

The chain has TRBV11-2 and TRBJ2-1, with D hard to call. Germline lookup yields CDR1 SGHAT and CDR2 FQNNGV. The V end lost 1 base, the J end lost 0 bases, and 7 bases lay between the germline ends. This CDR3 is built from 15 residues. CDR3 bases: TGTGCCAGCAGCTTAGGGACCAGCTCCTACAATGAGCAGTTCTTC. This codes for CASSLGTSSYNEQFF.

The chain is built from TRBV9 and TRBJ1-2; D gene ambiguous. The V and J ends lost 2 bases and 7 bases respectively, with 12 bases between them. The CDR3 runs 13 residues. CDR1 and CDR2 (germline): SGDLS, YYNGEE. CDR3 DNA: TGTGCCAGCAGCGTTAGTACGGAGTCTGGCTACACCTTC. Its protein product is CASSVSTESGYTF.

The chain couples TRBV7-8 to TRBJ1-4; D gene ambiguous. V lost 0 bases to trimming and J lost 11 bases, with 16 bases between them. Germline CDR1 and CDR2: SGHVS and FQNEAQ. The CDR3 spans 15 residues. The CDR3 protein is CASSLARRDYRKLFF. The CDR3, as DNA: TGTGCCAGCAGCTTAGCGCGGCGGGATTATCGGAAACTGTTTTTT.

This clone was found a few times. The chain combines TRBV19 with TRBJ1-1, with D possibly matching TRBD1 (6 bases). Germline V gene data show CDR1 as LNHDA and CDR2 as SQIVND (reference sequence). V shed 5 bases and J shed 3 bases, with 16 bases lying between them. The CDR3 consists of 15 residues. The CDR3 loop reads CASSPLQGKYTEAFF. CDR3 in DNA: TGTGCCAGTAGTCCCTTACAGGGAAAGTACACTGAAGCTTTCTTT.

The gene calls are TRBV7-9 and TRBJ2-3; TRBD2 matches 15 bases. The CDR3 sequence is 17 residues long. Germline V gene sequence: CDR1 SEHNR, CDR2 FQNEAQ (reference sequence). The V gene end was trimmed by 6 bases and the J gene end by 0 bases; junction bases not matched to a gene: 4. In DNA form, the CDR3 reads TGTGCCAGCAGTTTCGGACTAGCGGGGGGGAGCACAGATACGCAGTATTTT. It is translated as CASSFGLAGGSTDTQYF.

CDR3 in DNA: TGTGCCAGCAGCCAAGTACAGCGGGGATTAAACATTCAGTACTTC. Its translation is CASSQVQRGLNIQYF. This chain uses TRBV4-2 with TRBJ2-4; 7 bases align to TRBD2. The V gene's germline CDR1 is LGHNA and CDR2 YNFKEQ. The CDR3 runs 15 residues. V dropped 1 base and J dropped 6; count of bases not matched to a gene: 6.

The chain has TRBV7-3 and TRBJ1-2; 10 bases line up with TRBD1. V dropped 8 bases and J dropped 4; count of bases not matched to a gene: 10. CDR1 and CDR2 from the germline V gene are SGHTA and FQGTGA. The CDR3 runs 15 residues. Written as DNA, the CDR3 is TGTGCCAGCTCGACAGGGACAGGGGTCGGCTATGGCTACACCTTC. This gives the protein CASSTGTGVGYGYTF.